Listed below are T cell receptor beta chains from one sample, sequenced in a study of cytomegalovirus exposure and HLA in healthy donors. Assay: immunoSEQ multiplex PCR; the TCRdb copy retains only in-frame clones and omits some. The sample lists 100,000 to 150,000 clones, about four fifths seen once, with around 14% in the top ten. Specimen: PBMCs. These receptors all stem from a woman aged 55-69 years in good health and CMV-seropositive. Both conserved end residues are part of each CDR3. The D gene is left open where the match is weak. Only part of the rows carry a size: once, few, many, or a class if the clone is expanded.

v_call	d_call	clone_size	j_call	cdr3_aa	cdr3_nt
TRBV27	TRBD2	once	TRBJ2-3	CASRLAGSTDTQYF	TGTGCCAGCAGACTAGCGGGAAGCACAGATACGCAGTATTTT
TRBV2	TRBD2	NA	TRBJ2-3	CASSFPGLAGTFTDTQYF	TGTGCCAGCAGTTTCCCTGGCCTAGCGGGTACCTTCACAGATACGCAGTATTTT
TRBV7-8	NA	NA	TRBJ1-5	CASALMGGANQPQHF	TGTGCCAGCGCTCTAATGGGGGGAGCCAATCAGCCCCAGCATTTT
TRBV9	TRBD1	NA	TRBJ1-1	CASSASGQMNTEAFF	TGTGCCAGCAGCGCCTCGGGACAGATGAACACTGAAGCTTTCTTT
TRBV18	TRBD1	NA	TRBJ1-6	CASSPGQGGSPLHF	TGTGCCAGCTCACCTGGACAGGGGGGTTCACCCCTCCACTTT
TRBV7-8	TRBD2	NA	TRBJ2-1	CASGRGAGLGEFF	TGTGCCTCTGGGCGGGGGGCCGGTCTAGGAGAGTTCTTC
TRBV5-1	TRBD2	once	TRBJ2-7	CASKTSGLASYEQYF	TGCGCCAGCAAAACTAGCGGGCTTGCCTCCTACGAGCAGTACTTC
TRBV28	NA	NA	TRBJ1-6	CASRRVVDSPLHF	TGTGCCAGCAGGAGGGTTGTTGATTCACCCCTCCACTTT
TRBV4-1	NA	NA	TRBJ2-7	CASSQDREGAYEQYF	TGCGCCAGCAGCCAAGATAGGGAGGGGGCCTACGAGCAGTACTTC
TRBV6-7	NA	NA	TRBJ1-1	CASPPGTEAFF	TGTGCCAGCCCCCCGGGCACTGAAGCTTTCTTT
TRBV4-1	NA	NA	TRBJ2-2	CASSLYQMSGGGELFF	TGCGCCAGCAGCCTCTACCAGATGAGTGGAGGCGGGGAGCTGTTTTTT
TRBV7-9	TRBD1	NA	TRBJ2-7	CASSITGTGPRGYF	TGTGCCAGCAGCATTACCGGGACAGGACCCAGGGGGTACTTC
TRBV6-5	TRBD1	NA	TRBJ1-3	CASSLDRGSGNTIYF	TGTGCCAGCAGCCTAGACAGGGGCTCTGGAAACACCATATATTTT
TRBV11-2	NA	NA	TRBJ2-1	CASTVYNEQFF	TGTGCCAGCACCGTATACAATGAGCAGTTCTTC
TRBV11-1	TRBD2	NA	TRBJ2-7	CASSQRGTSGDEQYF	TGTGCCAGCAGCCAAAGAGGGACTAGCGGGGACGAGCAGTACTTC
TRBV27	NA	NA	TRBJ1-6	CASCLSYNSPLHF	TGTGCCAGCTGTCTCTCCTATAATTCACCCCTCCACTTT
TRBV28	NA	NA	TRBJ2-1	CASSFLSGGSYNEQFF	TGTGCCAGCAGTTTCCTCTCCGGTGGCTCCTACAATGAGCAGTTCTTC
TRBV14	TRBD1	NA	TRBJ1-3	CASTARSPTGTGDFSGNTIYF	TGTGCCAGCACAGCCAGATCTCCGACCGGGACAGGGGACTTCTCTGGAAACACCATATATTTT
TRBV6-5	TRBD2	NA	TRBJ2-1	CASATSGSSYNEQFF	TGTGCCAGCGCAACTAGCGGGAGCTCCTACAATGAGCAGTTCTTC
TRBV6-5	NA	NA	TRBJ1-2	CASSYSFGRADGYTF	TGTGCCAGCAGTTACTCTTTTGGCAGGGCAGATGGCTACACCTTC
TRBV5-4	TRBD1	few	TRBJ1-1	CASSAGTGGPEAFF	TGTGCCAGCAGCGCGGGGACAGGTGGTCCGGAAGCTTTCTTT
TRBV7-2	NA	NA	TRBJ2-7	CASSLARRGASVSYEQYF	TGTGCCAGCAGCTTAGCGCGCCGGGGGGCGTCCGTCTCCTACGAGCAGTACTTC
TRBV30	NA	NA	TRBJ2-5	CAWSRGWETQYF	TGTGCCTGGAGCAGGGGATGGGAGACCCAGTACTTC
TRBV7-9	NA	NA	TRBJ1-2	CAGSSPKDGYTF	TGTGCCGGCAGCTCCCCTAAAGATGGCTACACCTTC
TRBV19	NA	NA	TRBJ1-1	CASSLRDISPTEAFF	TGTGCCAGTAGTCTTAGGGACATAAGTCCCACTGAAGCTTTCTTT
TRBV6-5	TRBD1	NA	TRBJ2-1	CASRGQSSYNEQFF	TGTGCCAGCAGGGGACAGAGCTCCTACAATGAGCAGTTCTTC
TRBV4-3	TRBD2	NA	TRBJ2-1	CASSRALSGGAYNEQFF	TGCGCCAGCAGCCGAGCACTTAGCGGGGGGGCCTACAATGAGCAGTTCTTC
TRBV6-5	NA	few	TRBJ1-2	CASSLDGNYGYTF	TGTGCCAGCAGTCTAGACGGGAACTATGGCTACACCTTC
TRBV18	NA	NA	TRBJ2-6	CASHSTVPGTGANVLTF	TGTGCCAGTCATAGCACCGTCCCGGGGACTGGGGCCAACGTCCTGACTTTC
TRBV18	NA	NA	TRBJ1-2	CASSPTVNYGYTF	TGTGCCAGCTCACCCACAGTTAACTATGGCTACACCTTC
TRBV30	NA	NA	TRBJ2-2	CAWGRGLGGTGELFF	TGTGCCTGGGGACGGGGACTGGGGGGTACCGGGGAGCTGTTTTTT
TRBV6-5	NA	NA	TRBJ1-6	CASSYRKPYNSPLHF	TGTGCCAGCAGTTACAGAAAGCCCTATAATTCACCCCTCCACTTT
TRBV9	TRBD2	NA	TRBJ2-1	CASSVATTSDYEQFF	TGTGCCAGCAGCGTAGCTACGACTAGCGACTATGAGCAGTTCTTC
TRBV6-5	NA	NA	TRBJ2-2	CASSLLDTNTGELFF	TGTGCCAGCAGCCTCCTCGACACGAACACCGGGGAGCTGTTTTTT
TRBV7-9	NA	NA	TRBJ1-4	CASSAPGRTRKLFF	TGTGCCAGCAGCGCCCCCGGGAGGACTCGAAAACTGTTTTTT
TRBV4-3	TRBD1	NA	TRBJ1-2	CASSLTRGRRYGYTF	TGCGCCAGCAGCCTCACCAGGGGGCGCCGGTATGGCTACACCTTC
TRBV7-9	NA	few	TRBJ2-1	CSSSDRGGPYNEQFF	TGTTCCAGCAGCGATCGGGGAGGCCCCTACAATGAGCAGTTCTTC